This T cell receptor (beta chain) was obtained from a study of T cell repertoires in cytomegalovirus infection. About the research overall: A matching HLA type, together with CMV infection, was signaled by public TCR beta signatures.

Notes on this clonotype: The target antigen is unknown.

TCRdb ran MiXCR on the reads and lists one entry per CDR3 protein. The profile covers 300,000 or so distinct CDR3 sequences, with roughly 26% appearing a single time and about 14% taken by the ten largest. Study observations and caveats: Identification of carriers of CMV plus the relevant HLA was performed using cumulative public TCR beta family frequency.

Germline V gene lookup returns CDR1 LNHDA and CDR2 SQIVND (reference sequence). Deletions cut 5 bases from V and 7 bases from J, with 21 bases between. This CDR3 region has 16 residues. This rearrangement joins TRBV19 to TRBJ2-1, with D possibly TRBD2 on 6 matching bases. The receptor's source is a human donor in good health (CMV status not recorded). Some clones in this sample may be carry-over from other donors' samples. The source material was PBMCs. The CDR3 spells CASSSSGTLGGNEQFF. CDR3 DNA sequence: TGTGCCAGTAGTTCGTCGGGGACTCTCGGGGGTAATGAGCAGTTCTTC. Supplemented by reference TRBV19 and TRBJ2-1, the full variable domain reads DGGITQSPKYLFRKEGQNVTLSCEQNLNHDAMYWYRQDPGQGLRLIYYSQIVNDFQKGDIAEGYSVSREKKESFPLTVTSAQKNPTAFYLCASSSSGTLGGNEQFFGPGTRLTVL.